Below are 7 T cell receptor beta chains sequenced from a single sample in a study of T cells in Graves' hyperthyroidism and ophthalmopathy. It was RNA transcripts that yielded the amplified TCR beta CDR3 regions. The TCR CDR3 first-round RT-PCR relied on the HTBI primer set. TCRdb reanalysed the multiplex PCR reads using MiXCR and keeps one entry per CDR3 protein. Seen here are around 580,000 distinct CDR3 sequences, 16% observed once, and the top ten hold under 20%. Specimen: blood. These receptors all stem from a woman aged 18-29 years with Graves' hyperthyroidism.

This clonotype has a count of ten or more. In DNA, the CDR3 is TGCAGTGCTAGAGCTCAAACAGGGACCTACGAGCAGCAGTACTTC. This encodes CSARAQTGTYEQQYF. The rearrangement joins TRBV20-1 to TRBJ2-7, with D tentatively TRBD1 (6 bases). The length of the CDR3 is 15 residues. The V gene's germline CDR1 is DFQATT and CDR2 SNEGSKA (reference sequence). V was pared by 1 base and J by 8 bases, with 21 bases between.

The rearrangement links TRBV7-2 to TRBJ2-1, with D unresolved. The closer fit of TRBJ2-7 to the DNA end suggests the J call may be wrong. From germline, CDR1 is SGHTA and CDR2 FQGNSA. This CDR3 region has 16 residues. The CDR3 here is CASSPFFRSSYNEQYF. In DNA, the CDR3 is TGTGCCAGCAGCCCCTTCTTTCGTTCCTCCTACAATGAGCAGTACTTC.

Written as DNA, the CDR3 is TGTGCCAGCTCCCCCCAGGGACTAGCGGGAGGTGGAATAGATACGCAGTATTTT. Its translation: CASSPQGLAGGGIDTQYF. J is TRBJ2-3 and V is TRBV28; TRBD2 matches at 15 bases. The germline V gene has CDR1 MDHEN and CDR2 SYDVKM. There are 18 residues in the CDR3. V lost 8 bases and J lost 5; bases outside the gene matches: 14.

With respect to this clonotype: A much bigger clone sits one base away, suggesting this may be a read error. The CDR3 spells CASSLGMLSDGQFF. The CDR3 nucleotides read TGTGCCAGCAGTTTGGGCATGCTTAGCGATGGGCAGTTCTTC. This chain connects TRBV28 to TRBJ2-1; weak D call: TRBD2 (5 bases). The CDR3 contains 14 residues. Trimming left V 3 bases short and J 12 bases short, with 18 bases between. CDR1 and CDR2 from the germline V gene are MDHEN and SYDVKM.

This clonotype was seen more than once but under ten times. This chain connects TRBV7-3 to TRBJ1-2; D is possibly TRBD1 (5 bases). Germline V gene data show CDR1 as SGHTA and CDR2 as FQGTGA. The CDR3 length is 14 residues. Trimming took 2 bases from V and 8 from J, leaving 15 bases between them. The CDR3 DNA is TGTGCCAGCAGCTTATCTCCAGGGCACGGCGGCTACACCTTC. It codes for CASSLSPGHGGYTF.

This clonotype occurred many times. This chain uses TRBV12-3 or TRBV12-4 with TRBJ1-1; D remains unclear. Trimming stripped 6 bases from V and 8 bases from J, with 19 bases between. This CDR3 region has 14 residues. The CDR3 DNA sequence: TGTGCCAGCAGCCTCAACCCTGGCCGAGGCGAAGCTTTCTTT. Protein sequence: CASSLNPGRGEAFF.

The rearrangement uses TRBV5-1 and TRBJ2-7; 7 bases agree with TRBD2. Germline CDR1 SGHRS, CDR2 YFSETQ. This CDR3 contains 14 residues. The V and J ends lost 0 bases and 5 bases, in that order; junction bases with no gene match: 5. In DNA, the CDR3 is TGCGCCAGCAGCTTGGAAGGGACTACCGACGAGCAGTACTTC. Translated: CASSLEGTTDEQYF.